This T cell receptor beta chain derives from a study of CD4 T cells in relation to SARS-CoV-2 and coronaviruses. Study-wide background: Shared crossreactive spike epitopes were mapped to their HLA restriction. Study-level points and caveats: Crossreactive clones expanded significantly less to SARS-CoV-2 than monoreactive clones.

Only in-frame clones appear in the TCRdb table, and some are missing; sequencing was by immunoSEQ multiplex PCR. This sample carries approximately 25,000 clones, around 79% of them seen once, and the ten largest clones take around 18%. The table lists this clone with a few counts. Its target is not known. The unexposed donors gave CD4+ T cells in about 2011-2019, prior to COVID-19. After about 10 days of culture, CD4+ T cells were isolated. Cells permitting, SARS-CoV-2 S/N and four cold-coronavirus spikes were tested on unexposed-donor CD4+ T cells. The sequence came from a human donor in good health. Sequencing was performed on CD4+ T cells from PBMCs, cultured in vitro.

CDR3 protein: CASNGRAYNEQFF. CDR3 DNA sequence: TGTGCCAGCAACGGGCGGGCCTACAATGAGCAGTTCTTC. This rearrangement joins TRBV2 to TRBJ2-1; possibly TRBD2 for D (5 bases). V was clipped by 7 bases and J by 2 bases, with 9 bases between them. Per germline, CDR1 SNHLY and CDR2 FYNNEI. This CDR3 spans 13 amino acids.